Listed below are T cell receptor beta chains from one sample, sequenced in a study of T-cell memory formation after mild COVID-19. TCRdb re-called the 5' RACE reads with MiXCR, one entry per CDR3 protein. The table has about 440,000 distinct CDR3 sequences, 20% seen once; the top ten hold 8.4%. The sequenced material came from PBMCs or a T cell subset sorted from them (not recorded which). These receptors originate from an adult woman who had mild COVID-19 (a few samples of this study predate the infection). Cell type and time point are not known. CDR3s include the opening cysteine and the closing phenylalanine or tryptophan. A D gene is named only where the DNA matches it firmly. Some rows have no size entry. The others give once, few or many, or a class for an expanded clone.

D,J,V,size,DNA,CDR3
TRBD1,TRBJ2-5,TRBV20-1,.,TGCAGTGCTAGAGATCTGACAGGGGAGTCTTTGGAGACCCAGTACTTC,CSARDLTGESLETQYF
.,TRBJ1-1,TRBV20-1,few,TGCAGTGCTAACCAGGGAAACACTGAAGCTTTCTTT,CSANQGNTEAFF
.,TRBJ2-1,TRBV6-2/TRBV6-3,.,TGTGCCAGCAGTTCTATATCGGCACCGGGGTTCTTC,CASSSISAPGFF
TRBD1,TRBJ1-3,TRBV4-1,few,TGCGCCAGCAGCCTAGGACAGGGGGCCCTACACTCTGGAAACACCATATATTTT,CASSLGQGALHSGNTIYF
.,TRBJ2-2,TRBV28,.,TGTGCCAGCAGTTCCCTGGGACAAGACAACACCGGGGAGCTGTTTTTT,CASSSLGQDNTGELFF
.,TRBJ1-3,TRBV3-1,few,TGTGCCAGCAGCCCCCGGGGAGGGGCGGGAAACACCATATATTTT,CASSPRGGAGNTIYF
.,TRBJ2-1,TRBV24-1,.,TGTGCCACCAGTGACCCCGTTGGGGGAATCTACAATGAGCAGTTCTTC,CATSDPVGGIYNEQFF
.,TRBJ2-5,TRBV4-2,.,TGTGCCAGCAGCCAAGATCTTTTCGGGCTCCAGGAGACCCAGTACTTC,CASSQDLFGLQETQYF
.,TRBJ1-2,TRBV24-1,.,TGTGCCACCAGTGAGGACAAAAACCCTCAAGGGTATGGCTACACCTTC,CATSEDKNPQGYGYTF
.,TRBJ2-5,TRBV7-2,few,TGTGCCAGCAGCTCTTCCATAGCGGACCAAGAGACCCAGTACTTC,CASSSSIADQETQYF
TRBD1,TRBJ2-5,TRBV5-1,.,TGCGCCAGCAGCACAGGGGGCGCTGGGGAGACCCAGTACTTC,CASSTGGAGETQYF
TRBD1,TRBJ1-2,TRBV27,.,TGTGCCAGCAATCCGGGACAGGGGAGAGCTAACTATGGCTACACCTTC,CASNPGQGRANYGYTF
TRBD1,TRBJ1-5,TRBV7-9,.,TGTGCCAGCAACCGACAGGGAGGAGAGCCCCAGCATTTT,CASNRQGGEPQHF
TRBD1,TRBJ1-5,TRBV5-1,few,TGCGCCAGCAGCCCTGCGGGACAGGACAATCAGCCCCAGCATTTT,CASSPAGQDNQPQHF
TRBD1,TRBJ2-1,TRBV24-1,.,TGTGCCACCTCGATCAGGGGGCAGCGGGATGAGCAGTTCTTC,CATSIRGQRDEQFF
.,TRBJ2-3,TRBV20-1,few,TGCAGTGCTGTGACCCCACGATGGAGCAGGGATACGCAGTATTTT,CSAVTPRWSRDTQYF
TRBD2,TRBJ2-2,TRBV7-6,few,TGTGCCAGCACGGTAGCGGGAGGGTTCGGGACCGGGGAGCTGTTTTTT,CASTVAGGFGTGELFF
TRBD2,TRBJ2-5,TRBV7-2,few,TGTGCCAGCAGTCTGGGGGGGAACTCAGCAGAGACCCAGTACTTC,CASSLGGNSAETQYF
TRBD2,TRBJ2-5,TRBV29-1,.,TGCAGCGTTCGGACTAGCGCTCGGGAGACCCAGTACTTC,CSVRTSARETQYF
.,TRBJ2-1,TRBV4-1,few,TGCGCCAGCAGCCAACGAGGCGGGGGCCGGGACAATGAGCAGTTCTTC,CASSQRGGGRDNEQFF
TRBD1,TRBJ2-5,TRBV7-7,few,TGTGCTAGCAGCCAGACAGGGGTCGAGACCCAGTACTTC,CASSQTGVETQYF
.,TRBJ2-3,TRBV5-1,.,TGCGCCAGCAGCTTGGCCGCAGGGAATGAATACACGCAGTATTTT,CASSLAAGNEYTQYF